These T cell receptor beta chains were read from a single sample in a study of cytomegalovirus exposure and HLA in healthy donors. Repertoires were generated with immunoSEQ multiplex PCR, while TCRdb's copy carries only in-frame clones and drops some. Among 84,000 or so clones, less than 85% were seen once, and the ten largest hold around 15%. The sample taken for sequencing was PBMCs. Every receptor here comes from a human donor in good health. CDR3s include the opening cysteine and the closing phenylalanine or tryptophan. The order of the fields is clone size, V gene, J gene, D gene, CDR3 DNA, CDR3 protein. D genes are given only for firm matches. Rows may omit the clone size; those that give it use once, few, many or a size class.

clone_size: once
v_call: TRBV6-6
j_call: TRBJ1-2
d_call: TRBD1
cdr3_nt: TGTGCCAGCAGTAATACAGGGGCTGGCTACACCTTC
cdr3_aa: CASSNTGAGYTF

clone_size: .
v_call: TRBV11-3
j_call: TRBJ2-3
d_call: TRBD2
cdr3_nt: TGTGCCAGCAGCTTAGGGGGACTAGCGGTCTCTAGCACAGATACGCAGTATTTT
cdr3_aa: CASSLGGLAVSSTDTQYF

clone_size: once
v_call: TRBV29-1
j_call: TRBJ2-1
d_call: TRBD1
cdr3_nt: TGCAGCGTCACGGGGACCGGGACAGGGGGCGAAGAGCAGTTCTTC
cdr3_aa: CSVTGTGTGGEEQFF

clone_size: few
v_call: TRBV5-1
j_call: TRBJ2-1
d_call: .
cdr3_nt: TGCGCCAGCAGCTTGGTCATTGACAATGAGCAGTTCTTC
cdr3_aa: CASSLVIDNEQFF

clone_size: .
v_call: TRBV12-5
j_call: TRBJ1-6
d_call: TRBD1
cdr3_nt: TGTGCTAGTGGTTTGGGACAGGGGAATTCACCCCTCCACTTT
cdr3_aa: CASGLGQGNSPLHF

clone_size: once
v_call: TRBV6-5
j_call: TRBJ1-4
d_call: .
cdr3_nt: TGTGCCAGCATGGAGGGCCGTAGTACTAATGAAAAACTGTTTTTT
cdr3_aa: CASMEGRSTNEKLFF

clone_size: .
v_call: TRBV19
j_call: TRBJ2-3
d_call: .
cdr3_nt: TGTGCCAGTAGTCAGCCTAGACGGGGGGCTTTCACAGATACGCAGTATTTT
cdr3_aa: CASSQPRRGAFTDTQYF

clone_size: .
v_call: TRBV10-3
j_call: TRBJ2-7
d_call: .
cdr3_nt: TGTGCCATCGGAGTATCACTTGACTACGAGCAGTACTTC
cdr3_aa: CAIGVSLDYEQYF

clone_size: .
v_call: TRBV19
j_call: TRBJ1-1
d_call: .
cdr3_nt: TGTGCCAGTAGTATTCGAAGGCAGGGTAAGGACACTGAAGCTTTCTTT
cdr3_aa: CASSIRRQGKDTEAFF

clone_size: .
v_call: TRBV19
j_call: TRBJ1-5
d_call: TRBD1
cdr3_nt: TGTGCCAGTAGCACGACAGGGAACAATCAGCCCCAGCATTTT
cdr3_aa: CASSTTGNNQPQHF

clone_size: .
v_call: TRBV7-9
j_call: TRBJ1-2
d_call: TRBD1
cdr3_nt: TGTGCCAGCAGCTTAGCGGACAGGGATCATGGCTACACCTTC
cdr3_aa: CASSLADRDHGYTF

clone_size: .
v_call: TRBV18
j_call: TRBJ2-3
d_call: TRBD1
cdr3_nt: TGTGCCAGCTCAAACGGACAGGGACCAGATACGCAGTATTTT
cdr3_aa: CASSNGQGPDTQYF

clone_size: once
v_call: TRBV2
j_call: TRBJ1-1
d_call: .
cdr3_nt: TGTGCCAGCAGTGAATATGTGAACACTGAAGCTTTCTTT
cdr3_aa: CASSEYVNTEAFF

clone_size: .
v_call: TRBV7-9
j_call: TRBJ2-7
d_call: TRBD1
cdr3_nt: TGTGCCAGCAGCCTCGACAGGGGCCACGAGCAGTACTTC
cdr3_aa: CASSLDRGHEQYF

clone_size: .
v_call: TRBV6-1
j_call: TRBJ2-7
d_call: TRBD1
cdr3_nt: TGTGCCAGCAGTGAACGGACAGGGGTCTACGAGCAGTACTTC
cdr3_aa: CASSERTGVYEQYF

clone_size: .
v_call: TRBV5-1
j_call: TRBJ1-3
d_call: TRBD1
cdr3_nt: TGCGCCAGCAGCATAGGGACAGGCCTCTCTGGAAACACCATATATTTT
cdr3_aa: CASSIGTGLSGNTIYF

clone_size: .
v_call: TRBV4-1
j_call: TRBJ1-5
d_call: .
cdr3_nt: TGCGCCAGCAGTCCTAGACGGAATAGCAATCAGCCCCAGCATTTT
cdr3_aa: CASSPRRNSNQPQHF

clone_size: .
v_call: TRBV20-1
j_call: TRBJ2-5
d_call: .
cdr3_nt: TGCAGTGCTAGAGACCGGGAGACCCAGTACTTC
cdr3_aa: CSARDRETQYF

clone_size: once
v_call: TRBV9
j_call: TRBJ2-5
d_call: TRBD2
cdr3_nt: TGTGCCAGCAGCGGCCCTAGCGGGGGGGCCTTGGAGACCCAGTACTTC
cdr3_aa: CASSGPSGGALETQYF

clone_size: .
v_call: TRBV9
j_call: TRBJ2-6
d_call: TRBD1
cdr3_nt: TGTGCCAGCAGCGCCCCAGGTCCCGGGACAGCTCCCTACTCTGGGGCCAACGTCCTGACTTTC
cdr3_aa: CASSAPGPGTAPYSGANVLTF

clone_size: .
v_call: TRBV27
j_call: TRBJ1-1
d_call: .
cdr3_nt: TGTGCCGCCGGGGTGTTAAACACTGAAGCTTTCTTT
cdr3_aa: CAAGVLNTEAFF

clone_size: once
v_call: TRBV6-5
j_call: TRBJ1-6
d_call: TRBD1
cdr3_nt: TGTGCCAGCAGCCCCCACAGGGGGCGACTGTCACCCCTCCACTTT
cdr3_aa: CASSPHRGRLSPLHF

clone_size: .
v_call: TRBV27
j_call: TRBJ2-7
d_call: TRBD1
cdr3_nt: TGTGCCAGCAGTTCGACAGGGGGACGGCAGTACTTC
cdr3_aa: CASSSTGGRQYF

clone_size: .
v_call: TRBV29-1
j_call: TRBJ2-1
d_call: TRBD1
cdr3_nt: TGCAGCGTTGCCATGAGGGGGCGAGATGATGAGCAGTTCTTC
cdr3_aa: CSVAMRGRDDEQFF

clone_size: .
v_call: TRBV4-3
j_call: TRBJ2-5
d_call: TRBD2
cdr3_nt: TGCGCCAGCAGCCAGATAGCGGGTGGGCAAGAGACCCAGTACTTC
cdr3_aa: CASSQIAGGQETQYF

clone_size: once
v_call: TRBV2
j_call: TRBJ2-7
d_call: .
cdr3_nt: TGTGCCAGCAGTGAAGCGCGCGAGCAGTACTTC
cdr3_aa: CASSEAREQYF

clone_size: once
v_call: TRBV5-1
j_call: TRBJ2-5
d_call: TRBD2
cdr3_nt: TGCGCCAGCAGCTTGGGAGCGGGGCAAGAGACCCAGTACTTC
cdr3_aa: CASSLGAGQETQYF

clone_size: .
v_call: TRBV5-1
j_call: TRBJ1-4
d_call: .
cdr3_nt: TGCGCCAGCAGCTTGACAGGAGGGGTTGGTGAAAAACTGTTTTTT
cdr3_aa: CASSLTGGVGEKLFF

clone_size: .
v_call: TRBV18
j_call: TRBJ2-7
d_call: TRBD1
cdr3_nt: TGTGCCAGCTCCCTCGTACAGGGGCCCGAGCAGTACTTC
cdr3_aa: CASSLVQGPEQYF

clone_size: .
v_call: TRBV6-5
j_call: TRBJ1-6
d_call: .
cdr3_nt: TGTGCCAGCAGCTACTATAGCGGGGATAATTCACCCCTCCACTTT
cdr3_aa: CASSYYSGDNSPLHF

clone_size: .
v_call: TRBV6-1
j_call: TRBJ2-7
d_call: .
cdr3_nt: TGTGCCAGCAGTGAAGGGACAACAGGAGGGGACGAGCAGTACTTC
cdr3_aa: CASSEGTTGGDEQYF

clone_size: .
v_call: TRBV2
j_call: TRBJ2-7
d_call: .
cdr3_nt: TGTGCCAGCAGCGGAGCCGGAAAGGGAGGCGAGCAGTACTTC
cdr3_aa: CASSGAGKGGEQYF

clone_size: .
v_call: TRBV21-1
j_call: TRBJ1-1
d_call: .
cdr3_nt: TGTGCCAGCAGCACTCGGACAGGCAGGGGGCCCACTGAAGCTTTCTTT
cdr3_aa: CASSTRTGRGPTEAFF

clone_size: once
v_call: TRBV4-2
j_call: TRBJ2-3
d_call: .
cdr3_nt: TGTGCCAGCAGCCACGGCGGAACAGATACGCAGTATTTT
cdr3_aa: CASSHGGTDTQYF

clone_size: .
v_call: TRBV7-9
j_call: TRBJ1-5
d_call: .
cdr3_nt: TGTGCCAGCAGCGCAGGTTACGATGGCAATCAGCCCCAGCATTTT
cdr3_aa: CASSAGYDGNQPQHF

clone_size: .
v_call: TRBV14
j_call: TRBJ2-3
d_call: .
cdr3_nt: TGTGCCAGCAGCCCCTGGGGGGGGGCCCCCACAGATACGCAGTATTTT
cdr3_aa: CASSPWGGAPTDTQYF

clone_size: few
v_call: TRBV6-1
j_call: TRBJ2-1
d_call: TRBD1
cdr3_nt: TGTGCCAGCAGTGGGAGACAGGGGTCATATGAGCAGTTCTTC
cdr3_aa: CASSGRQGSYEQFF

clone_size: .
v_call: TRBV7-2
j_call: TRBJ1-1
d_call: TRBD1
cdr3_nt: TGTGCCAGCAGCACCCTTACAGGGGTAGCTGAAGCTTTCTTT
cdr3_aa: CASSTLTGVAEAFF

clone_size: .
v_call: TRBV4-3
j_call: TRBJ2-7
d_call: .
cdr3_nt: TGCGCCAGCAGTCCCAACTCATACTCCTACGAGCAGTACTTC
cdr3_aa: CASSPNSYSYEQYF

clone_size: .
v_call: TRBV11-2
j_call: TRBJ2-2
d_call: .
cdr3_nt: TGTGCCAGCAGCTTAGTGACAAGGGAGCTGTTTTTT
cdr3_aa: CASSLVTRELFF

clone_size: medium-sized
v_call: TRBV6-5
j_call: TRBJ1-3
d_call: .
cdr3_nt: TGTGCCAGCAGTCTAACAGGGCGTGGAAACACCATATATTTT
cdr3_aa: CASSLTGRGNTIYF

clone_size: .
v_call: TRBV11-2
j_call: TRBJ2-7
d_call: .
cdr3_nt: TGTGCCAGCAGCTTAGTGACAGAGACCTACGAGCAGTACTTC
cdr3_aa: CASSLVTETYEQYF

clone_size: .
v_call: TRBV9
j_call: TRBJ2-3
d_call: TRBD2
cdr3_nt: TGTGCCAGCAGCGTAGCAGCGGGGATCACAGATACGCAGTATTTT
cdr3_aa: CASSVAAGITDTQYF

clone_size: .
v_call: TRBV15
j_call: TRBJ1-5
d_call: TRBD1
cdr3_nt: TGTGCCACCAGCGCGAACAGGGGGACCAATCAGCCCCAGCATTTT
cdr3_aa: CATSANRGTNQPQHF

clone_size: .
v_call: TRBV7-2
j_call: TRBJ1-3
d_call: TRBD1
cdr3_nt: TGTGCCAGCAGCCCCTCGACAGGGGTAGGCTCTGGAAACACCATATATTTT
cdr3_aa: CASSPSTGVGSGNTIYF

clone_size: .
v_call: TRBV7-9
j_call: TRBJ1-1
d_call: .
cdr3_nt: TGTGCCAGCAGGGAAGGGGCCAGGGACACTGAAGCTTTCTTT
cdr3_aa: CASREGARDTEAFF

clone_size: .
v_call: TRBV6-1
j_call: TRBJ1-3
d_call: TRBD1
cdr3_nt: TGTGCCAGCAGTGAAGAGACAGGGGGCCGAAACACCATATATTTT
cdr3_aa: CASSEETGGRNTIYF